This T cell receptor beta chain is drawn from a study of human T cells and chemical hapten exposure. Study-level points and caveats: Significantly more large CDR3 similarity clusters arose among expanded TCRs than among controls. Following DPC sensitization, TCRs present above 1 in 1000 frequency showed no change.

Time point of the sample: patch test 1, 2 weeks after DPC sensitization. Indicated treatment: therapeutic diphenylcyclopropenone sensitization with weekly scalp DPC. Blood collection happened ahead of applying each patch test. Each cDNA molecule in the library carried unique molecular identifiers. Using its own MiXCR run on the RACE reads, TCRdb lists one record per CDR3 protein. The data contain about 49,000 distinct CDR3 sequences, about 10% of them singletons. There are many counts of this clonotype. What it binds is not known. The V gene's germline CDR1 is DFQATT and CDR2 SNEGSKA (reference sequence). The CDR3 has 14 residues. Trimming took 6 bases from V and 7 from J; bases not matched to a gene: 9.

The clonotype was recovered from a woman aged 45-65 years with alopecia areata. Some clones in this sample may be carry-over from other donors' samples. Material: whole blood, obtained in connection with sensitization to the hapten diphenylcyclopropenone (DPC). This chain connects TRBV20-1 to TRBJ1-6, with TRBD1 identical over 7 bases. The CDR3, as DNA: TGCAGTGCCACAAAGGACAGGTCAAATTCACCCCTCCACTTT. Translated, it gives CSATKDRSNSPLHF.